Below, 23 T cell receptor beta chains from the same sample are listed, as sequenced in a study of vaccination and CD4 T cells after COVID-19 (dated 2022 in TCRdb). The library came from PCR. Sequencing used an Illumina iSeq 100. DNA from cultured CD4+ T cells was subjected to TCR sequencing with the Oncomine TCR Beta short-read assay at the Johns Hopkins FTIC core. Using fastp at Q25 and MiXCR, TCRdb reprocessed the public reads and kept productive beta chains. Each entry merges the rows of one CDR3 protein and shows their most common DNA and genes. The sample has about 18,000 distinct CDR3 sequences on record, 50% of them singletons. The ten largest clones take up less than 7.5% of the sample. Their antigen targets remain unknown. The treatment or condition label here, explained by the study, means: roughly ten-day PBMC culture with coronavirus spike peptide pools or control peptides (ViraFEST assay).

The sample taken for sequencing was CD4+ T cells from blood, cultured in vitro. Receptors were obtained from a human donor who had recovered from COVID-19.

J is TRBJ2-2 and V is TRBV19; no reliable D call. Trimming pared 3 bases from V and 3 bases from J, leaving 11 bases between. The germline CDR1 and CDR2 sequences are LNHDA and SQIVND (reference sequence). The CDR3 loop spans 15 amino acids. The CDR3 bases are TGTGCCAGTAGTATGTTTGGGATTGACACCGGGGAGCTGTTTTTT. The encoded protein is CASSMFGIDTGELFF. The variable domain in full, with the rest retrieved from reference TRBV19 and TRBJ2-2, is DGGITQSPKYLFRKEGQNVTLSCEQNLNHDAMYWYRQDPGQGLRLIYYSQIVNDFQKGDIAEGYSVSREKKESFPLTVTSAQKNPTAFYLCASSMFGIDTGELFFGEGSRLTVL.

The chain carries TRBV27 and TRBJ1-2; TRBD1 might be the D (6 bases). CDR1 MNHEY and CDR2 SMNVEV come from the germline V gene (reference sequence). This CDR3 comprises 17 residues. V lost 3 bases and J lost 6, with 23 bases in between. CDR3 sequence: CASSFQGPEALGDGYTF. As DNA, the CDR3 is TGTGCCAGCAGTTTTCAGGGGCCCGAAGCTTTAGGGGATGGCTACACCTTC.

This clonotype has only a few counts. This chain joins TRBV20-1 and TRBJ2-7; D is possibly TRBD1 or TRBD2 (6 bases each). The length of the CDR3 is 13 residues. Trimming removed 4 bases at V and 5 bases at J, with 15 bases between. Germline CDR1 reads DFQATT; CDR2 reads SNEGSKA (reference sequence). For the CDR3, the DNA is TGCAGTGCTACCAGAGGGGGGCTCAACGAGCAGTACTTC. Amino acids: CSATRGGLNEQYF.

CDR3 coding DNA: TGTGCCACCAGTGATTTCACAGGGCACGAGCAGTACTTC. Protein sequence: CATSDFTGHEQYF. The V and J genes are TRBV24-1 and TRBJ2-7, with D possibly being TRBD1 (6 bases). V gave up 1 base and J gave up 5 bases, with 8 bases separating them. Germline V gene data show CDR1 as KGHDR and CDR2 as SFDVKD. The CDR3 loop spans 13 amino acids.

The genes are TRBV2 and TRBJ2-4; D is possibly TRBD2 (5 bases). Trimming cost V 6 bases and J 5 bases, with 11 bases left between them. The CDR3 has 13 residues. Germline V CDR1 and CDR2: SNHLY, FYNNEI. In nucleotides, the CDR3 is TGTGCCAGCAGGGGTAGCGCCCAAAACATTCAGTACTTC. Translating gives CASRGSAQNIQYF.

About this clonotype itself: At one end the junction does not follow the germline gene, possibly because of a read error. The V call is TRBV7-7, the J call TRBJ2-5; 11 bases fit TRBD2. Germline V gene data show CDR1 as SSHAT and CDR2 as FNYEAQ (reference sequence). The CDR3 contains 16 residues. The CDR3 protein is CASSTGTSGSQETQYF. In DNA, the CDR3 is TGTGCTAGCAGCACCGGGACTAGCGGATCACAAGAGACCCAGTACTTC. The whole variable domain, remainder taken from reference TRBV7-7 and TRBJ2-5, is GAGVSQSPRYKVTKRGQDVTLRCDPISSHATLYWYQQALGQGPEFLTYFNYEAQPDKSGLPSDRFSAERPEGSISTLTIQRTEQRDSAMYRCASSTGTSGSQETQYFGPGTRLLVL.

The chain's CDR3 is CASSYRLDRRTYGYTF. The CDR3 DNA reads as TGTGCCAGCAGTTACCGCCTGGACAGACGGACCTATGGCTACACCTTC. The genes are TRBV6-5 and TRBJ1-2; perhaps TRBD1 as D (6 bases). The germline gives CDR1 MNHEY, CDR2 SVGAGI. The CDR3 has 16 residues. V was shortened by 2 bases and J by 4 bases, with 17 bases between the two germline ends.

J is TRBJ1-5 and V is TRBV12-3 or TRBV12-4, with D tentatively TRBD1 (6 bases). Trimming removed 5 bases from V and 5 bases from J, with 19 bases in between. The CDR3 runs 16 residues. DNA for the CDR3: TGTGCCAGCAGTCCCCCGACGGGGGCGAGAGATCAGCCCCAGCATTTT. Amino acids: CASSPPTGARDQPQHF.

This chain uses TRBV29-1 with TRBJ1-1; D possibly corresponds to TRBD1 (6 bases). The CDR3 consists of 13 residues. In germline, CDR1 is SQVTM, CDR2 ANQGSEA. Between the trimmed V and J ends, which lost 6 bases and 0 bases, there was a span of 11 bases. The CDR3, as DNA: TGCAGCGTGAGGACAGCGATGAACACTGAAGCTTTCTTT. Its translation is CSVRTAMNTEAFF. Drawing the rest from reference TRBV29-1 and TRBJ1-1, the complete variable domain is SAVISQKPSRDICQRGTSLTIQCQVDSQVTMMFWYRQQPGQSLTLIATANQGSEATYESGFVIDKFPISRPNLTFSTLTVSNMSPEDSSIYLCSVRTAMNTEAFFGQGTRLTVV.

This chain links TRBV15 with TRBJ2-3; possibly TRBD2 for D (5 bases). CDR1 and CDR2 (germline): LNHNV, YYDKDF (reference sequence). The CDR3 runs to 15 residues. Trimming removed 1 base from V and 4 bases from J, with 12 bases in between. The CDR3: CATSRVGMSADTQYF. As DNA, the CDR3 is TGTGCCACCAGCAGAGTCGGGATGAGCGCAGATACGCAGTATTTT.

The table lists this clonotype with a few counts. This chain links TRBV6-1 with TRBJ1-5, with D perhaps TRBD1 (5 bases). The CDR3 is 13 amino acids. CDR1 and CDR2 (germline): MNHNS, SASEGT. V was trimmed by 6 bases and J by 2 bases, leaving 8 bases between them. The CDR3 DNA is TGTGCCAGCAGACGGGACGGCAATCAGCCCCAGCATTTT. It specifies CASRRDGNQPQHF.

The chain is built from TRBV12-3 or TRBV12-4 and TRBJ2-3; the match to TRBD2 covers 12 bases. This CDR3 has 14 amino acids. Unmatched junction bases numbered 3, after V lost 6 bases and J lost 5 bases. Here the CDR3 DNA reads TGTGCCAGCAGCTCGGGACTAGCGGGAGATACGCAGTATTTT. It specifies CASSSGLAGDTQYF.

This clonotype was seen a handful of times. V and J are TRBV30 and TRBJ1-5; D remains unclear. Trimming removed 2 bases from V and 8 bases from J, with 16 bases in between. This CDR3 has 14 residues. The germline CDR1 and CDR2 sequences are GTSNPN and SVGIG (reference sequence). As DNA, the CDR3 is TGTGCCTGGAGTACCGGGGATCAGATTAAGCCCCAGCATTTT. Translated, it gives CAWSTGDQIKPQHF.

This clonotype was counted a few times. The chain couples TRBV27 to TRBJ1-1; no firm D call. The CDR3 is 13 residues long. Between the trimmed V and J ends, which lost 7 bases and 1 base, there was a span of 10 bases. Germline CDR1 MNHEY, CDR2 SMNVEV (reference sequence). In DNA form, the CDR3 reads TGTGCCAGCACCAGCCGGACGAACACTGAAGCTTTCTTT. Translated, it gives CASTSRTNTEAFF.

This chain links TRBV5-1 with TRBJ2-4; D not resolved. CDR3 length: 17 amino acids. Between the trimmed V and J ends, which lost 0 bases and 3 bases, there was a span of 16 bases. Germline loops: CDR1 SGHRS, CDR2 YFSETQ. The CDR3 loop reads CASSLGGSLRGKNIQYF. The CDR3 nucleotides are TGCGCCAGCAGCTTGGGCGGATCCCTACGAGGCAAAAACATTCAGTACTTC.

CDR3 in amino acids: CASTSRGNTEAFF. CDR3 DNA: TGTGCCAGCACAAGCAGGGGGAACACTGAAGCTTTCTTT. The chain combines TRBV4-2 with TRBJ1-1; TRBD1 is a possible D gene (6 bases). V shed 7 bases and J shed 1 base, with 10 bases lying between them. This CDR3 region has 13 residues. Per the germline V gene, CDR1 is LGHNA and CDR2 is YNFKEQ.

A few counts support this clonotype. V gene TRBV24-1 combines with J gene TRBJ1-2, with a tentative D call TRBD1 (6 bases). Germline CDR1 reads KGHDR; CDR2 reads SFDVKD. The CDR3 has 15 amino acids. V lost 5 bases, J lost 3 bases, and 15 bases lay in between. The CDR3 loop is CATSGGLQGDYGYTF. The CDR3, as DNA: TGTGCCACCAGTGGGGGATTACAGGGAGACTATGGCTACACCTTC.

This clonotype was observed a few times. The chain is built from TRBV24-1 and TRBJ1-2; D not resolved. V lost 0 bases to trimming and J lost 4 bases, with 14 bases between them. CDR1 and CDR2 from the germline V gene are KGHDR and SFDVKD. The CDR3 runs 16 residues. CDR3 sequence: CATSDLRFGEIYGYTF. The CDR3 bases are TGTGCCACCAGTGATTTGCGGTTTGGGGAGATCTATGGCTACACCTTC.

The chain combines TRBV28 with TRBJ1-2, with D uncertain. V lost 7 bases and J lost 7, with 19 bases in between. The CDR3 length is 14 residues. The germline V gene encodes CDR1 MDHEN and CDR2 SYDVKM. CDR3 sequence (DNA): TGTGCCAGCAATACCTTGTTCGGGGTTTTTGGCTACACCTTC. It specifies CASNTLFGVFGYTF.

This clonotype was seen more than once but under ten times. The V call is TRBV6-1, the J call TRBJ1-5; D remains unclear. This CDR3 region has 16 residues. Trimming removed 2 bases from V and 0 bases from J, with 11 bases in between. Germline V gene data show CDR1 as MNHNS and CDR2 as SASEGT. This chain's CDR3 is CASSELSSDSNQPQHF. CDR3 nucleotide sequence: TGTGCCAGCAGTGAATTATCTTCAGATAGCAATCAGCCCCAGCATTTT.

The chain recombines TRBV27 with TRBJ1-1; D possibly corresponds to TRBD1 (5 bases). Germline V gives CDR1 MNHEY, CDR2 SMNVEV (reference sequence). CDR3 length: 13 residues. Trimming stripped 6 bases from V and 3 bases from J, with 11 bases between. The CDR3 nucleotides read TGTGCCAGCAGAGTGGGAGGGGACACTGAAGCTTTCTTT. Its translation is CASRVGGDTEAFF.

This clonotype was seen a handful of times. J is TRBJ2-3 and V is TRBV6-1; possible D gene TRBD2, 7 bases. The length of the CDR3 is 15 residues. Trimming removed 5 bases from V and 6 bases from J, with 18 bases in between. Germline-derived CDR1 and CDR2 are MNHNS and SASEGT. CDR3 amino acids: CASSRRGRAGDTQYF. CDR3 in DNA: TGTGCCAGCAGTAGGAGGGGGAGGGCCGGGGATACGCAGTATTTT.

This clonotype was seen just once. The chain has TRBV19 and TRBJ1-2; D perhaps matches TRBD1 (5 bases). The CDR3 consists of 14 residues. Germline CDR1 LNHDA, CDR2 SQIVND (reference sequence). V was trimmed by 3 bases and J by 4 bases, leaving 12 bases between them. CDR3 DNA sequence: TGTGCCAGTAGTATGGTCAGCCAGGGCTATGGCTACACCTTC. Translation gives CASSMVSQGYGYTF.